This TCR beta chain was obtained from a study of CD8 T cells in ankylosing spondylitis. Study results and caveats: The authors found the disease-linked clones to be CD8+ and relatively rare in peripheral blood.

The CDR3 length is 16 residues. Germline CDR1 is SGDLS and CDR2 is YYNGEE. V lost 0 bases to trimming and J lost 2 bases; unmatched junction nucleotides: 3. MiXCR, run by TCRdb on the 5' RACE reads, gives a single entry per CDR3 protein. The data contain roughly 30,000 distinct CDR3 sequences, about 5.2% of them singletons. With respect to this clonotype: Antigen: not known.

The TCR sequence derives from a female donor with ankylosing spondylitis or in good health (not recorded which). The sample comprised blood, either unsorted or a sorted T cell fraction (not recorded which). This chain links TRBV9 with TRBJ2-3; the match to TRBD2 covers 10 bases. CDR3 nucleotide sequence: TGTGCCAGCAGCGTAGGGACTAGCGGTGTCACAGATACGCAGTATTTT. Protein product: CASSVGTSGVTDTQYF.